This T cell receptor (beta chain) is from a study of post-analysis software for immune sequencing data. Study results and caveats: Compared with controls, patients had more of about 5 TRBV segments, including TRBV5-6, TRBV5-1 and TRBV20-1.

This CDR3 region has 15 residues. V shed 5 bases, J shed 6 bases, and the junction held 5 bases outside the gene matches. Looked up from germline, CDR1 is SGHTA and CDR2 is FQGNSA. This clonotype occurred a few times. Its target is not known. Incorporated into the TCR beta cDNA libraries were unique molecular identifiers, which served to reduce PCR and sequencing biases. MiXCR was run by TCRdb on the PCR reads, yielding one entry per CDR3 protein. The data contain 550,000 to 700,000 distinct CDR3 sequences, roughly two fifths of them singletons. Sequences were obtained from blood. The source is a girl aged 5-17 years with multiple sclerosis. The V and J genes are TRBV7-2 and TRBJ2-1; 12 bases are a match to TRBD2. The CDR3: CASSNGLAGSNEQFF. The CDR3 region has the DNA TGTGCCAGCAGCAACGGACTAGCGGGAAGCAATGAGCAGTTCTTC.